These T cell receptor beta chains were read from a single sample in a study of blood T cell repertoires in COVID-19. Repertoires were generated with immunoSEQ multiplex PCR, while TCRdb's copy carries only in-frame clones and drops some. The table has approximately 250,000 clones, over 75% seen once. Material: peripheral blood. The source of these receptors is a human donor in a cohort sampled during active COVID-19. Both conserved end residues are part of each CDR3. D genes are given only for firm matches. Some rows mark clone size as missing; the rest say once, few, many or name a class of expanded clone.

abundance,d_gene,v_gene,j_gene,CDR3aa,CDR3nt
NA,NA,TRBV18,TRBJ2-2,CASSPAAGANTGELFF,TGTGCCAGCTCACCCGCGGCGGGGGCAAACACCGGGGAGCTGTTTTTT
NA,NA,TRBV7-8,TRBJ1-3,CASSPKKSTIYF,TGTGCCAGCAGCCCTAAGAAGAGCACCATATATTTT
few,TRBD2,TRBV19,TRBJ2-1,CASSLAGTSLVDEQFF,TGTGCCAGTAGTCTCGCCGGGACTAGCCTAGTCGATGAGCAGTTCTTC
NA,NA,TRBV29-1,TRBJ1-1,CSVEHGASEAFF,TGCAGCGTTGAACATGGGGCCAGTGAAGCTTTCTTT
once,TRBD1,TRBV4-3,TRBJ2-7,CASSQDGDRAHEQYF,TGCGCCAGCAGCCAAGATGGGGACAGGGCCCACGAGCAGTACTTC
NA,NA,TRBV9,TRBJ1-1,CASSVHPRGSDTEAFF,TGTGCCAGCAGCGTCCACCCCCGGGGTTCGGACACTGAAGCTTTCTTT
NA,NA,TRBV5-1,TRBJ1-2,CASSLSPKNYGYTF,TGCGCCAGCAGCTTAAGCCCGAAGAACTATGGCTACACCTTC
few,TRBD2,TRBV4-2,TRBJ2-7,CASSQVSGSSYEQYF,TGTGCCAGCAGCCAAGTTAGCGGGAGCTCCTACGAGCAGTACTTC
NA,TRBD1,TRBV9,TRBJ2-3,CASSVTDRTDTQYF,TGTGCCAGCAGCGTAACGGACAGGACAGATACGCAGTATTTT
NA,NA,TRBV29-1,TRBJ2-3,CSVEPYTDTQYF,TGCAGCGTTGAACCGTACACAGATACGCAGTATTTT
NA,TRBD2,TRBV19,TRBJ2-1,CASMGGTSVYNEQFF,TGTGCCAGTATGGGGGGGACTAGCGTTTACAATGAGCAGTTCTTC
NA,TRBD2,TRBV5-1,TRBJ2-5,CASRGAGLAGTETQYF,TGCGCCAGCAGGGGTGCGGGACTAGCGGGGACAGAGACCCAGTACTTC
NA,NA,TRBV6-4,TRBJ2-1,CASSRDSRDSYYNEQFF,TGTGCCAGCAGTAGGGACAGCCGGGACTCGTATTACAATGAGCAGTTCTTC
NA,NA,TRBV9,TRBJ2-4,CASSVGQELNIQYF,TGTGCCAGCAGCGTAGGACAGGAACTGAACATTCAGTACTTC
NA,TRBD1,TRBV7-9,TRBJ1-1,CASSLVDRGNTEAFF,TGTGCCAGCAGCTTAGTAGACAGGGGGAACACTGAAGCTTTCTTT
NA,NA,TRBV28,TRBJ1-1,CASSSLLRGAYTEAFF,TGTGCCAGCAGTTCCCTACTTCGGGGGGCCTACACTGAAGCTTTCTTT
NA,TRBD1,TRBV19,TRBJ1-5,CASSTTNRGRGQPQHF,TGTGCCAGTAGTACCACAAACAGGGGAAGGGGCCAGCCCCAGCATTTT
NA,NA,TRBV5-1,TRBJ1-3,CASSLDSSGNTIYF,TGCGCCAGCAGCTTGGACAGCTCTGGAAACACCATATATTTT
NA,NA,TRBV10-3,TRBJ2-7,CAISGPALYEQYF,TGTGCCATCAGTGGGCCCGCCCTCTACGAGCAGTACTTC
NA,TRBD1,TRBV10-3,TRBJ2-1,CAISPGQAGSYNEQFF,TGTGCCATCAGCCCGGGACAGGCCGGCTCCTACAATGAGCAGTTCTTC
NA,TRBD1,TRBV10-3,TRBJ1-2,CAITKTGGEGYGYTF,TGTGCCATCACCAAGACAGGGGGCGAGGGCTATGGCTACACCTTC
once,TRBD2,TRBV5-1,TRBJ2-5,CASSLKSVGWLAGGRETQYF,TGCGCCAGCAGCTTGAAATCAGTCGGTTGGCTAGCGGGGGGGAGAGAGACCCAGTACTTC
many,TRBD1,TRBV5-5,TRBJ1-1,CASSLRQGNTEAFF,TGTGCCAGCAGCCTAAGACAGGGGAACACTGAAGCTTTCTTT
NA,NA,TRBV9,TRBJ2-3,CASSVSVSTDTQYF,TGTGCCAGCAGCGTATCGGTAAGCACAGATACGCAGTATTTT
NA,TRBD2,TRBV27,TRBJ2-7,CASSFLAGSPYEQYF,TGTGCCAGCAGTTTTCTAGCGGGGAGTCCCTACGAGCAGTACTTC
few,NA,TRBV5-1,TRBJ1-6,CASSSNPNNNSPLHF,TGCGCCAGCAGCTCGAACCCCAACAACAATTCACCCCTCCACTTT
NA,TRBD1,TRBV27,TRBJ1-1,CASTPYRGPNTEAFF,TGTGCCAGCACCCCTTACAGGGGGCCGAACACTGAAGCTTTCTTT
NA,TRBD2,TRBV6-1,TRBJ2-1,CASSDRTSGFYNEQFF,TGTGCCAGCAGTGATCGGACTAGCGGTTTCTACAATGAGCAGTTCTTC
NA,TRBD2,TRBV4-1,TRBJ2-1,CASSQVLASGYNEQFF,TGCGCCAGCAGCCAAGTGTTGGCTAGCGGCTACAATGAGCAGTTCTTC
NA,TRBD1,TRBV5-1,TRBJ1-1,CASWRQGHAEAFF,TGCGCCAGCTGGAGACAGGGACACGCTGAAGCTTTCTTT
NA,NA,TRBV14,TRBJ2-4,CASSQAGARNIQYF,TGTGCCAGCAGCCAAGCAGGGGCTCGAAACATTCAGTACTTC
NA,TRBD1,TRBV7-2,TRBJ2-2,CASSLRGTGTGELFF,TGTGCCAGCAGCTTACGGGGGACAGGCACCGGGGAGCTGTTTTTT
NA,TRBD1,TRBV2,TRBJ1-6,CASGGDRDHGAPLHF,TGTGCCAGCGGCGGGGACAGGGACCACGGGGCACCCCTCCACTTT
NA,TRBD2,TRBV2,TRBJ2-1,CASSEWAGAGNEQFF,TGTGCCAGCAGTGAATGGGCGGGAGCGGGCAATGAGCAGTTCTTC
NA,TRBD1,TRBV28,TRBJ1-2,CASRTGVVSYGYTF,TGTGCCAGCAGGACAGGGGTTGTGAGCTATGGCTACACCTTC
NA,NA,TRBV4-1,TRBJ2-7,CASSLRSGDPYEQYF,TGCGCCAGCAGCCTAAGGTCAGGGGACCCCTACGAGCAGTACTTC
once,TRBD2,TRBV7-2,TRBJ2-1,CASSRRSTSGGHNEQFF,TGTGCCAGCAGCCGCAGATCAACTAGCGGGGGGCACAATGAGCAGTTCTTC
NA,NA,TRBV6-5,TRBJ1-5,CASRGGAGSNQPQHF,TGTGCCAGCAGGGGGGGGGCTGGTAGCAATCAGCCCCAGCATTTT
few,TRBD1,TRBV6-5,TRBJ1-5,CASTGTGNNQPQHF,TGTGCCAGCACCGGGACAGGCAACAATCAGCCCCAGCATTTT
NA,NA,TRBV4-3,TRBJ1-6,CASSQDPGESPLHF,TGCGCCAGCAGCCAAGATCCAGGGGAGTCACCCCTCCACTTT